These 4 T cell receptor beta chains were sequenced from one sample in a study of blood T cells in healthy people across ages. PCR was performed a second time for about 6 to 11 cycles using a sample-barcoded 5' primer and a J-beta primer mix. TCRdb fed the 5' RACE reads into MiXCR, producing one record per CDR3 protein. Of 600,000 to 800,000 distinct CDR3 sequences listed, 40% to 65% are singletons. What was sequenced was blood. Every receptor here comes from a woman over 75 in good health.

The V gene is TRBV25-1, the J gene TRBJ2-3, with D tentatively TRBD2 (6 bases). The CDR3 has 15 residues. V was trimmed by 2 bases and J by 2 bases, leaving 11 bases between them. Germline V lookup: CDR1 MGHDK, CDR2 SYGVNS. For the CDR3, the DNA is TGTGCCAGCAGTGAAGGCGCGGGGACCACAGATACGCAGTATTTT. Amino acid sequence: CASSEGAGTTDTQYF.

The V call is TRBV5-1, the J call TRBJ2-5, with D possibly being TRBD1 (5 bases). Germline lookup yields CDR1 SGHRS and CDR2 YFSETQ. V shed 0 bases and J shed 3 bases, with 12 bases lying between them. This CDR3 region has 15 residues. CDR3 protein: CASSLEGRVEETQYF. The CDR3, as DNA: TGCGCCAGCAGCTTGGAGGGCAGGGTGGAAGAGACCCAGTACTTC.

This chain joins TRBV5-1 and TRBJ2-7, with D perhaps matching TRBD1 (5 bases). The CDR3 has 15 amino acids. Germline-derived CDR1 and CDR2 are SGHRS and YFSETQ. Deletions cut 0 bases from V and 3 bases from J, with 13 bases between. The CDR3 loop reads CASSLDWAGNYEQYF. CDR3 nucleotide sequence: TGCGCCAGCAGCTTGGATTGGGCAGGGAACTACGAGCAGTACTTC.

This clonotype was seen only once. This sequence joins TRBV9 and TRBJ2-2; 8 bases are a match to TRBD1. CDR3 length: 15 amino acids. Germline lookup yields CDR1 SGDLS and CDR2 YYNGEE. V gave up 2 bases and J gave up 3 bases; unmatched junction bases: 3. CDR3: CASSVGQGDTGELFF. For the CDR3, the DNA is TGTGCCAGCAGCGTTGGACAGGGCGACACCGGGGAGCTGTTTTTT.